The 19 T cell receptor beta chains below were found in one sample sequenced in a study of shared clonotypes between healthy human individuals. Repertoires were generated with immunoSEQ multiplex PCR, while TCRdb's copy carries only in-frame clones and drops some. The sample yields about 1,500,000 clones, approximately 97% seen once. Source material: naive CD4+ T cells sorted from blood. The subset is: CD45RA+ positively selected. The receptor set was obtained from a man aged 30 to 45 in good health.

As for this clone: The germline gene is not matched at one end of the junction; a read error may be the cause. The gene calls are TRBV6-1 and TRBJ2-2; D is ambiguous. There are 12 residues in the CDR3. In germline, CDR1 is MNHNS, CDR2 SASEGT. CDR3 DNA sequence: TGTGCCAGCAGCGAAGCCGTCGGGGAGCTGTTTTTT. Its translation: CASSEAVGELFF.

The rearrangement joins TRBV7-8 to TRBJ2-7, with D perhaps TRBD2 (6 bases). Trimming pared 5 bases from V and 1 base from J, leaving 21 bases between. CDR1 SGHVS and CDR2 FQNEAQ come from the germline V gene. This CDR3 contains 17 residues. The CDR3 sequence: CASSRIRQGGWSYEQYF. Written as DNA, the CDR3 is TGTGCCAGCAGCCGAATCAGGCAGGGAGGATGGTCCTACGAGCAGTACTTC.

A remark on this clone: In the same sample, other DNA sequences code for this CDR3. V is TRBV18 and J is TRBJ2-3; a possible D gene is TRBD2 (6 bases). This CDR3 is 15 amino acids long. The germline V and J ends were trimmed by 3 bases and 3 bases, with 13 bases remaining between them. Germline lookup yields CDR1 KGHSH and CDR2 LQKENI. CDR3 sequence: CASSPLSGKTDTQYF. The CDR3 DNA reads TGTGCCAGCTCACCCCTTAGCGGTAAGACAGATACGCAGTATTTT.

Concerning this clone: In the same sample, other DNA sequences code for this CDR3. CDR3 residues: CASSRGLVSYEQYF. CDR3 bases: TGTGCCAGTAGTAGGGGACTAGTATCCTACGAGCAGTACTTC. The chain joins TRBV19 to TRBJ2-7, with 8 bases aligning to TRBD2. The CDR3 has 14 amino acids. Unmatched junction bases numbered 3, after V lost 4 bases and J lost 1 base. Germline loops: CDR1 LNHDA, CDR2 SQIVND (reference sequence).

This clone appeared once. The chain combines TRBV11-2 with TRBJ2-7; tentative D call: TRBD1 (6 bases). Germline CDR1 is SGHAT and CDR2 is FQNNGV. CDR3 length: 13 amino acids. Trimming took off 7 bases at V and 7 bases at J, with 17 bases between the two ends. This CDR3 reads CASTTGSPGEQYF. CDR3 nucleotides: TGTGCCAGCACAACAGGGTCCCCCGGGGAGCAGTACTTC.

As concerns this clone: Other DNA sequences in this specimen translate into the identical CDR3. The V gene is TRBV29-1, the J gene TRBJ2-5; D uncertain. The CDR3 runs 12 residues. CDR1 is SQVTM, CDR2 ANQGSEA, per germline. The V and J ends lost 5 bases and 2 bases respectively, with 9 bases between them. CDR3 protein: CSVLRVQETQYF. CDR3 sequence (DNA): TGCAGCGTTCTTAGGGTACAAGAGACCCAGTACTTC.

The chain carries TRBV14 and TRBJ2-1, with TRBD2 matching over 13 bases. Germline V CDR1 and CDR2: SGHDN, FVKESK. This CDR3 region has 19 residues. After removal of 0 bases from V and 1 base from J, the junction contained 6 bases not matched to a gene. The CDR3 loop reads CASSQDGRLAGGSYNEQFF. Written as DNA, the CDR3 is TGTGCCAGCAGCCAAGATGGGCGACTAGCGGGAGGATCCTACAATGAGCAGTTCTTC.

V gene TRBV6-1 combines with J gene TRBJ1-1; 12 positions match TRBD1. Germline V gives CDR1 MNHNS, CDR2 SASEGT. The CDR3 runs to 18 residues. The junction had 13 bases not matched to a gene; V was cut back by 4 bases and J by 4 bases. As DNA, the CDR3 is TGTGCCAGCAGTGCTGTGGGACAGGGGGCACGTTGGATCACTGAAGCTTTCTTT. It encodes CASSAVGQGARWITEAFF.

The genes are TRBV29-1 and TRBJ2-5, with D unclear. V dropped 1 base and J dropped 1 base, with 7 bases sitting between them. The germline V gene has CDR1 SQVTM and CDR2 ANQGSEA. The CDR3 length is 13 residues. The CDR3 DNA reads TGCAGCGTTGAAGGGTCCCGCCAAGAGACCCAGTACTTC. This codes for CSVEGSRQETQYF.

This chain joins TRBV18 and TRBJ1-2; D gene unclear. The CDR3 covers 16 residues. V lost 2 bases to trimming and J lost 5 bases, with 18 bases between them. Germline CDR1 and CDR2: KGHSH and LQKENI. As DNA, the CDR3 is TGTGCCAGCTCACCAAATCTTCTGGAGGGAGGGTATGGCTACACCTTC. Protein product: CASSPNLLEGGYGYTF.

This clone occurred once. The chain links TRBV5-1 to TRBJ2-7; D is ambiguous. The CDR3 has 13 residues. Germline V gene lookup returns CDR1 SGHRS and CDR2 YFSETQ. V lost 3 bases and J lost 2, with 9 bases in between. CDR3 coding DNA: TGCGCCAGCAGCTATCCACAGCCCTACGAGCAGTACTTC. Protein sequence: CASSYPQPYEQYF.

Here the CDR3 DNA reads TGTGCCAGCAGCTTATACGGGACTAGCGGGAGAGGGGGATTAGGGTTCTTC. Its protein product is CASSLYGTSGRGGLGFF. The chain uses TRBV11-2 and TRBJ2-1, with 14 bases aligning to TRBD2. CDR1 is SGHAT and CDR2 is FQNNGV in the germline V gene. V lost 2 bases to trimming and J lost 15 bases; unmatched junction nucleotides: 15. The CDR3 has 17 amino acids.

This chain connects TRBV5-4 to TRBJ2-2; the D is unclear. V lost 0 bases and J lost 6, with 9 bases in between. The germline CDR1 and CDR2 sequences are SGHNT and YYREEE (reference sequence). CDR3 size: 14 residues. CDR3 sequence reads: CASSLGNSPGELFF. The CDR3 nucleotides read TGTGCCAGCAGCTTGGGCAATTCTCCCGGGGAGCTGTTTTTT.

The CDR3 region is CASSLLAGGPGETQYF. CDR3 bases: TGTGCCAGCAGCTTGCTAGCGGGAGGGCCGGGGGAGACCCAGTACTTC. The chain has TRBV5-4 and TRBJ2-5; TRBD2 matches at 12 bases. Germline trimming cut 1 base from V and 5 bases from J; bases unmatched to any gene: 6. Germline V gives CDR1 SGHNT, CDR2 YYREEE (reference sequence). The CDR3 is 16 residues long.

V gene TRBV5-1 combines with J gene TRBJ2-5; 12 nucleotides agree with TRBD2. There are 19 residues in the CDR3. Germline-derived CDR1 and CDR2 are SGHRS and YFSETQ. After removal of 0 bases from V and 5 bases from J, the junction contained 14 bases not matched to a gene. CDR3 sequence (DNA): TGCGCCAGCAGCTTGGCCCCGGCTAGCGGGAGGGCCGCTTTGGAGACCCAGTACTTC. Translated: CASSLAPASGRAALETQYF.

The chain combines TRBV25-1 with TRBJ2-3; possibly TRBD1 or TRBD2 for D (6 bases each). Trimming stripped 4 bases from V and 4 bases from J, with 18 bases between. The CDR3 extends over 16 amino acids. Germline V gene data show CDR1 as MGHDK and CDR2 as SYGVNS. CDR3 sequence reads: CASSGGVAGAADTQYF. Here the CDR3 DNA reads TGTGCCAGCAGTGGGGGGGTTGCAGGGGCGGCAGATACGCAGTATTTT.

The gene calls are TRBV5-8 and TRBJ1-5; D ambiguous. CDR3 length: 15 residues. With 4 bases removed from V and 4 bases from J, the gap between germline ends came to 15 bases. Per germline, CDR1 SGHTS and CDR2 YDEGEE. The CDR3 DNA reads as TGTGCCAGCAGCCTCCAACGGTCAGCTAATCAGCCCCAGCATTTT. Translation: CASSLQRSANQPQHF.

V and J are TRBV5-1 and TRBJ1-2, with TRBD1 matching over 9 bases. CDR1 and CDR2 (germline): SGHRS, YFSETQ. This CDR3 has 13 amino acids. Losses at the gene ends were 2 bases for V and 8 bases for J; bases not matched to a gene: 4. As DNA, the CDR3 is TGCGCCAGCAGCTTCAACAGGGGGCGAGGCTACACCTTC. Translating gives CASSFNRGRGYTF.

Details on this clone: At one boundary the junction diverges from the germline segment, which might be a read error. The chain employs TRBV7-7 and TRBJ2-6, with 8 bases aligning to TRBD1. CDR3 size: 19 residues. Germline lookup yields CDR1 SSHAT and CDR2 FNYEAQ (reference sequence). The CDR3 is CASSLAPGGSVSGANVLTF. The CDR3 region has the DNA TGTGCTAGCAGCTTAGCGCCAGGGGGCTCCGTGTCTGGGGCCAACGTCCTGACTTTC.